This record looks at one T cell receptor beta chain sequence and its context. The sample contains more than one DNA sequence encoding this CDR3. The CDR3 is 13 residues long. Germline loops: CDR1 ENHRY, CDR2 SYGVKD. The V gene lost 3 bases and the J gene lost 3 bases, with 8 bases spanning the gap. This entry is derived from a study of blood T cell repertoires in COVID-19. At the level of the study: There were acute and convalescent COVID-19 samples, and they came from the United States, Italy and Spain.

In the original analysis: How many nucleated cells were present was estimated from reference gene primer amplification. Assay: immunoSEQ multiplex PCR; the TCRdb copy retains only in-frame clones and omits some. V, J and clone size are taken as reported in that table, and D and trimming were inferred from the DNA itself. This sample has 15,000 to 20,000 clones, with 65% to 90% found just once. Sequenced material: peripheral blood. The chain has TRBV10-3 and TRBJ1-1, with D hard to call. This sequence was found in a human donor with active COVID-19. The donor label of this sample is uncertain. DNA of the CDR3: TGTGCCATCAGTGAACGAGGAGACACTGAAGCTTTCTTT. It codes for CAISERGDTEAFF.